This T cell receptor beta chain was observed in a study of control samples from healthy donors and cancer patients. The CDR3 has 13 residues. Germline V gene lookup returns CDR1 MNHEY and CDR2 SVGAGI. V gave up 0 bases and J gave up 4 bases, with 6 bases separating them. Clones were read by immunoSEQ multiplex PCR, and TCRdb kept only the in-frame ones, dropping some. Of about 180,000 clones listed, roughly 90% are singletons. Concerning this clone itself: The same CDR3 can be traced to other DNA sequences in this sample.

The sequence was obtained from a woman in her forties or fifties in good health. J is TRBJ2-5 and V is TRBV6-5, with unresolved D. Sequencing was carried out using blood. The CDR3 reads CASSYSGRETQYF. The CDR3 DNA sequence: TGTGCCAGCAGTTACTCAGGGCGAGAGACCCAGTACTTC.